The next 21 T cell receptor beta chains were all read from a single sample in a study of CD8+ T cells in alopecia areata. The sample's treatment: oral pan-JAK inhibitor, 5-10 mg twice daily. Extraction and reverse transcription of RNA yielded cDNA as the sequencing template. Here immunoSEQ multiplex PCR was the method, and the copy in TCRdb shows in-frame clones only, minus some. The sample holds approximately 210,000 clones; just over 65% are singletons and the top ten take 0.95% to 1.5%. Here the sequenced sample was CD4+ T cells sorted from blood, taken at approximately week 44, from a patient treated with tofacitinib. All receptors come from a human donor with alopecia areata.

This clone has just a few counts. The rearrangement links TRBV4-3 to TRBJ2-3; maybe TRBD2 (7 bases). The length of the CDR3 is 19 residues. The V gene lost 0 bases and the J gene lost 2 bases, with 21 bases spanning the gap. Germline assignment: CDR1 LGHNA and CDR2 YSLEER. CDR3 nucleotide sequence: TGCGCCAGCAGCCAAGAAAGGGGGGGGGCGCGAGGTTTCACAGATACGCAGTATTTT. This gives the protein CASSQERGGARGFTDTQYF.

This clone was counted only a few times. The rearrangement uses TRBV19 and TRBJ1-2; 7 bases are shared with TRBD1. CDR1 and CDR2 from the germline V gene are LNHDA and SQIVND (reference sequence). The CDR3 is made up of 14 amino acids. The trim removed 3 bases at V and 2 bases at J, leaving 3 bases unmatched. The CDR3 bases are TGTGCCAGTAGTATGTCGGACAGGAACTATGGCTACACCTTC. Its translation: CASSMSDRNYGYTF.

The chain couples TRBV29-1 to TRBJ2-7, with D possibly being TRBD2 (5 bases). This CDR3 region has 12 residues. Trimming shortened V by 3 bases and J by 8 bases, and 14 bases separated the two germline ends. Per the germline V gene, CDR1 is SQVTM and CDR2 is ANQGSEA. The CDR3 DNA follows: TGCAGCGTTGAGGTTCTAGCCAGGCAGCAGTACTTC. It is translated as CSVEVLARQQYF.

DNA of the CDR3: TGCGCCAGCAGCTTGGACCACAACACAGATACGCAGTATTTT. Its translation is CASSLDHNTDTQYF. V usage is TRBV5-1 and J usage is TRBJ2-3, with D hard to call. Per the germline V gene, CDR1 is SGHRS and CDR2 is YFSETQ. CDR3 length: 14 amino acids. Trimming took 0 bases from V and 2 from J, leaving 7 bases between them.

This sequence joins TRBV18 and TRBJ2-1; 9 bases agree with TRBD2. The CDR3 is 15 residues long. Germline lookup yields CDR1 KGHSH and CDR2 LQKENI. V lost 5 bases, J lost 6 bases, and 8 bases stayed unmatched. CDR3 DNA: TGTGCCAGCTCAACCGGGACTAGCCATCGCAATGAGCAGTTCTTC. Its protein is CASSTGTSHRNEQFF.

This clone was seen only once. The chain is built from TRBV5-5 and TRBJ2-5; TRBD2 is a possible D gene (6 bases). V lost 0 bases, J lost 6 bases, and 9 bases lay in between. CDR1 SGHKS and CDR2 YYEKEE come from the germline V gene (reference sequence). The CDR3 is 13 residues long. CDR3 nucleotides: TGTGCCAGCAGCTTGGATGGCGGGAAGACCCAGTACTTC. It encodes CASSLDGGKTQYF.

This clone was seen just once. The chain joins TRBV5-1 to TRBJ2-5; 8 bases match TRBD1. Losses at the gene ends were 5 bases for V and 5 bases for J; bases not matched to a gene: 11. Germline CDR1 is SGHRS and CDR2 is YFSETQ. This CDR3 is 15 amino acids long. CDR3 loop: CASRRTLDRAETQYF. CDR3 in DNA: TGCGCCAGCAGGAGGACGCTGGACAGGGCTGAGACCCAGTACTTC.

The chain combines TRBV25-1 with TRBJ1-2; no definite D call. This CDR3 is built from 13 residues. V dropped 10 bases and J dropped 2 bases, with 14 bases sitting between them. Germline V gene data show CDR1 as MGHDK and CDR2 as SYGVNS. The CDR3 bases are TGTGCCACTTCCTTCACCGTAAACTATGGCTACACCTTC. It codes for CATSFTVNYGYTF.

This clone is a singleton in its sample. V usage is TRBV7-8 and J usage is TRBJ2-3, with 9 bases matching TRBD2. Per germline, CDR1 SGHVS and CDR2 FQNEAQ. V dropped 5 bases and J dropped 1; count of bases not matched to a gene: 7. The CDR3 contains 16 residues. This CDR3 is CASSPRASGGTDTQYF. Written as DNA, the CDR3 is TGTGCCAGCAGCCCTCGGGCTAGCGGGGGCACAGATACGCAGTATTTT.

The chain combines TRBV2 with TRBJ2-3; D is unresolved. V was cut by 8 bases and J by 3 bases, with 9 bases left in between. Germline V gene data show CDR1 as SNHLY and CDR2 as FYNNEI. The CDR3 is made up of 12 amino acids. CDR3 coding DNA: TGTGCCAGCTCCGGACGAACAGATACGCAGTATTTT. Translated: CASSGRTDTQYF.

This clone was counted a few times. The chain uses TRBV2 and TRBJ1-5, with D maybe TRBD1 (5 bases). Germline assignment: CDR1 SNHLY and CDR2 FYNNEI. This CDR3 has 15 amino acids. V was clipped by 7 bases and J by 1 base, with 14 bases between them. CDR3 sequence (DNA): TGTGCCAGCAACCCAACCCGACAGAGCAATCAGCCCCAGCATTTT. Translated, it gives CASNPTRQSNQPQHF.

About this clone: This sample includes further DNA sequences coding for the same CDR3. The chain is built from TRBV28 and TRBJ1-2; D is unresolved. Per the germline V gene, CDR1 is MDHEN and CDR2 is SYDVKM. The V end was cut by 3 bases, the J end by 8 bases, with 7 bases between. There are 11 residues in the CDR3. CDR3: CASSFGLGYTF. The DNA for the CDR3 is TGTGCCAGCAGTTTTGGTCTCGGCTACACCTTC.

The rearrangement uses TRBV25-1 and TRBJ2-7, with D hard to call. There are 13 residues in the CDR3. Germline CDR1 MGHDK, CDR2 SYGVNS. V shed 6 bases and J shed 2 bases, with 11 bases lying between them. The CDR3 spells CASRAPETYEQYF. The CDR3 DNA sequence: TGTGCCAGCAGGGCCCCTGAGACCTACGAGCAGTACTTC.

A word on this clone: One end of the junction fails to match germline, which may point to a read error. The chain employs TRBV6-1 and TRBJ2-2; D possibly uses TRBD1 or TRBD2 (5 bases each). CDR3 length equals 16 residues. Germline V CDR1 and CDR2: MNHNS, SASEGT. CDR3 coding DNA: TGTGCCATCAGTGAGTCGACTGGGGGGAACACCGGGGAGCTGTTTTTT. It specifies CAISESTGGNTGELFF.

To note about this clone: As the CDR3 is not closed by the conserved phenylalanine or tryptophan, this likely results from a read error. Because the CDR3's place on the DNA is in doubt, the DNA is left out and the CDR3 is given as listed by TCRdb. The rearrangement joins TRBV20-1 to TRBJ1-2. Per germline, CDR1 DFQATT and CDR2 SNEGSKA (reference sequence). The CDR3 extends over 11 residues, inclusive of both ends. The CDR3 sequence: CSARGGGLLSH.

Here the CDR3 reads CASSPTGGSGANVLTF. The CDR3 DNA is TGCGCCAGCTCCCCGACAGGGGGCTCTGGGGCCAACGTCCTGACTTTC. This chain joins TRBV5-1 and TRBJ2-6; 9 bases are a match to TRBD1. V was clipped by 7 bases and J by 0 bases; unmatched bases: 5. The CDR3 spans 16 residues. Germline V gene sequence: CDR1 SGHRS, CDR2 YFSETQ.

The genes are TRBV7-8 and TRBJ1-5, with D possibly being TRBD1 (6 bases). With 1 base removed from V and 0 bases from J, the gap between germline ends came to 13 bases. Germline lookup yields CDR1 SGHVS and CDR2 FQNEAQ. The CDR3 is 17 amino acids. CDR3 coding DNA: TGTGCCAGCAGCTTAGGGCGCAGGGGTTATAGCAATCAGCCCCAGCATTTT. The encoded protein is CASSLGRRGYSNQPQHF.

This clone occurred once. V and J are TRBV27 and TRBJ2-1; TRBD2 matches 11 bases. V trimming: 8 bases; J trimming: 3 bases; junction bases outside the gene matches: 12. CDR3 length: 17 amino acids. CDR1 MNHEY and CDR2 SMNVEV come from the germline V gene (reference sequence). The CDR3 DNA sequence: TGTGCCAGCGCGCGGATGACTAGCGGGGCCTACTACAATGAGCAGTTCTTC. Translation: CASARMTSGAYYNEQFF.

The rearrangement links TRBV29-1 to TRBJ1-3, with D hard to call. V was cut by 4 bases and J by 4 bases, with 11 bases left in between. The germline gives CDR1 SQVTM, CDR2 ANQGSEA. The CDR3 has 13 residues. The CDR3 reads CSVVGVAGNTIYF. The CDR3, as DNA: TGCAGCGTTGTAGGAGTCGCCGGAAACACCATATATTTT. Full variable domain (rest looked up from reference TRBV29-1 and TRBJ1-3): SAVISQKPSRDICQRGTSLTIQCQVDSQVTMMFWYRQQPGQSLTLIATANQGSEATYESGFVIDKFPISRPNLTFSTLTVSNMSPEDSSIYLCSVVGVAGNTIYFGEGSWLTVV.

In its sample, this clone ranks as medium-sized. The chain carries TRBV4-3 and TRBJ2-5; the D is unclear. The CDR3 totals 14 residues. Trimming stripped 1 base from V and 3 bases from J, with 9 bases between. The V gene's germline CDR1 is LGHNA and CDR2 YSLEER. This CDR3 reads CASSQASGEETQYF. CDR3 coding DNA: TGCGCCAGCAGCCAAGCATCTGGGGAAGAGACCCAGTACTTC.

The chain uses TRBV29-1 and TRBJ2-3, with 10 nucleotides matching TRBD1. The CDR3 is made up of 15 amino acids. Trimming at V came to 7 bases and at J to 2 bases, leaving 9 bases not matched to a gene. Per the germline V gene, CDR1 is SQVTM and CDR2 is ANQGSEA. CDR3 loop: CSARGTGVSTDTQYF. The DNA for the CDR3 is TGCAGCGCCCGAGGGACAGGGGTTTCCACAGATACGCAGTATTTT.